Given below is one T cell receptor beta chain in context. It lacks a known antigen. Base-call qualities are not available, and no considerably larger clone is one nucleotide away. The data originate from a study of T-cell reconstitution after alpha-beta-depleted transplantation in children listed by TCRdb under 2016. For context, the study as a whole: The study quantitatively tracked T-cell immune reconstitution after TCRalphabeta/CD19-depleted allogeneic hematopoietic cell transplantation in children using TCR repertoire profiling.

Reading the germline V gene gives CDR1 MGHRA and CDR2 YSYEKL. V and J are trimmed by 3 bases and 0 bases, and the gene matches miss 20 bases of the junction. Counted from cysteine to phenylalanine, this CDR3 has 20 amino acids. The read is trimmed to its CDR3 DNA, 60 bases read in frame from base 1. The research as a whole found: Over the following months the frequencies of hyperexpanded clones went down, and after one year T-cell counts and TCRbeta diversity were mostly credited to newly produced T cells. The high TCRbeta diversity at day 60 in some patients was ascribed to recipient T cells and intrathymic progenitors that had survived conditioning. The apparently early alphabetaT-cell count recovery about two months after transplant was reportedly dependent on only several hundred rapidly expanded clones derived from non-depleted graft cells.

Taken with the paper, the label for treatment or condition translates to: allogeneic hematopoietic cell transplantation with graft depleted of TCRalphabeta T cells and CD19 B cells. TCRalphabeta/CD19-depleted allogeneic hematopoietic cell grafts were given to the transplant recipients, all of whom were children. The library was generated by PCR. The sequencer was an Illumina HiSeq 2500. TCR libraries were prepared with molecular barcoding, using unique molecular identifiers to normalize TCRbeta repertoire quantification. Using fastp trimming at Q25 and MiXCR clonotype assembly, TCRdb reanalyzed the public sequencing data and kept in-frame beta chains. Rows with one shared CDR3 protein collapse into an entry with the most common genes and DNA. This sample gives hundreds of thousands of distinct CDR3 sequences in total; roughly 15% of them show up just once. The leading ten clones occupy 5% of the sample.

The specimen comprised PBMCs, mostly from graft donor cells, sampled 360 days after TCRalphabeta/CD19-depleted stem cell transplant. The chain was built from TRBV4-1 and TRBJ2-7; the central 7 bases match TRBD1. The TCR was taken from a male patient younger than 18 who had a stem cell transplant for acute lymphoblastic leukemia, so the T cells may come from the graft donor. The CDR3 region has the sequence CASSQFPQGVGSAPSYEQYF. The DNA sequence is as follows: TGCGCCAGCAGCCAGTTCCCGCAGGGGGTTGGTAGCGCCCCCTCCTACGAGCAGTACTTC.